The TCR beta chain under discussion was sequenced for a study of human T cells and chemical hapten exposure. The CDR3 loop spans 13 amino acids. V lost 3 bases, J lost 3 bases, and 9 bases lay in between. Germline V gene data show CDR1 as MDHEN and CDR2 as SYDVKM. From the RACE reads, TCRdb called clonotypes with MiXCR, one entry per CDR3 protein. The sample lists under 120,000 distinct CDR3 sequences, roughly 9.6% occurring once. Time point: patch test 1, 2 weeks after DPC sensitization. The treatment was: therapeutic diphenylcyclopropenone sensitization with weekly scalp DPC. This clonotype was counted a few times.

The clonotype originates from a woman in her thirties or forties with alopecia areata. Some clones in this sample may be carry-over from other donors' samples. The sequencing used whole blood, collected in connection with sensitization to the hapten diphenylcyclopropenone (DPC). V and J are TRBV28 and TRBJ2-7; no reliable D call. The CDR3 nucleotides read TGTGCCAGCAGTTTGCCCGCGAACTACGAGCAGTACTTC. Its translation is CASSLPANYEQYF.